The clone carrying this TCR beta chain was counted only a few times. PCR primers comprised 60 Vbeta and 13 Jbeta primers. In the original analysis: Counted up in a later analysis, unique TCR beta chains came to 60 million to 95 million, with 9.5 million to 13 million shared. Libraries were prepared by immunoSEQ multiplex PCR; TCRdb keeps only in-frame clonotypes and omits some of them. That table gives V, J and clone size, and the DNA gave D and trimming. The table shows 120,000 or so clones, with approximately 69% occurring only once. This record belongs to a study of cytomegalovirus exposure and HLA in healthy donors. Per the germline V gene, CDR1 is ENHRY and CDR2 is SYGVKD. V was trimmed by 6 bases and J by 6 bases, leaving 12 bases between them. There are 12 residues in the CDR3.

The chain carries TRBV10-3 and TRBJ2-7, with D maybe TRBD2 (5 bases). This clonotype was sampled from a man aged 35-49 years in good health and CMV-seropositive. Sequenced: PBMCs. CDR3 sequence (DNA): TGTGCCATCAGCCGGGGTGACGGCGAGCAGTACTTC. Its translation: CAISRGDGEQYF.